This T cell receptor beta chain was documented in a study of T cell repertoires in cytomegalovirus infection. About the study: It can be stated that public TCR beta signatures indicated CMV infection as well as a matching HLA type. Study-wide points: Summed frequency of shared TCR beta families picked out CMV carriers who also had the relevant HLA. Clonotypes of TCR beta that were HLA-C-restricted and CMV-specific dominated the ex vivo response.

On this clonotype: Its antigen is unknown. At one end the junction does not follow the germline gene, possibly because of a read error.

TCRdb reanalysed the reads using MiXCR and keeps one entry per CDR3 protein. The repertoire holds around 330,000 distinct CDR3 sequences, with roughly 15% as singletons. This CDR3 is 15 amino acids long. Germline V gives CDR1 SGHRS, CDR2 YFSETQ. The source is a human donor in good health (CMV status not recorded). Some clones in this sample may be carry-over from other donors' samples. The genes are TRBV5-1 and TRBJ1-2; 9 nucleotides line up with TRBD1. Sequenced sample: PBMCs. This chain's CDR3 is CASSLWTGDDYSYTF. CDR3 in DNA: TGCGCCAGCAGCTTGTGGACAGGGGACGACTATAGCTACACCTTC.